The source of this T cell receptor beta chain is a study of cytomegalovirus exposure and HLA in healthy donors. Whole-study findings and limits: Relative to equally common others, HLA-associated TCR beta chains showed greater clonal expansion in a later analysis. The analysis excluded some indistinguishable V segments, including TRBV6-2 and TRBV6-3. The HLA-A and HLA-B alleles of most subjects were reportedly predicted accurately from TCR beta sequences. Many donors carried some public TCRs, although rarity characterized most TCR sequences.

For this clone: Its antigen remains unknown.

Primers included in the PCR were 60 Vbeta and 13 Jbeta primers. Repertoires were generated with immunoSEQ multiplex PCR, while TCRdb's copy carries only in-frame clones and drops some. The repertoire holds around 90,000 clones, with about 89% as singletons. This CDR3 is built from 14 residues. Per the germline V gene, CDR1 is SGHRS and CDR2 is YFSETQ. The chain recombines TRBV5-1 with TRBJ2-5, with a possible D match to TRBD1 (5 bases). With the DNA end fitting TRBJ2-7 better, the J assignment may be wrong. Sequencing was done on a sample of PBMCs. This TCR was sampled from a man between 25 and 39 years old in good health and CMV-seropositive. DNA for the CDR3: TGCGCCAGCAGCTTGCAGGGAAGCAAGTTCGAGCAGTACTTC. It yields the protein CASSLQGSKFEQYF.